The T cell receptor (beta chain) described here comes from a study of cytotoxic CD8 clonotypes in ibrutinib-treated CLL. About the research overall: Samples had a mean of around 250,000 productive templates and roughly 90,000 productive rearrangements.

The CDR3 loop spans 14 amino acids. Germline V gene sequence: CDR1 MGHDK, CDR2 SYGVNS. The V end was cut by 8 bases, the J end by 7 bases, with 20 bases between. Measured with immunoSEQ multiplex PCR; TCRdb has only the in-frame clones, and not every one. The table has under 150,000 clones, 80% seen once. This sequence joins TRBV25-1 and TRBJ2-5; D remains ambiguous. The sample here was PBMCs, taken after 36 months of ibrutinib treatment. This TCR was recovered from a human donor with chronic lymphocytic leukemia. This chain's CDR3 is CASGPLHPSGTQYF. CDR3 DNA: TGTGCCAGCGGCCCTTTGCACCCCTCCGGGACCCAGTACTTC.